This TCR beta chain was recorded in a study of blood T cell repertoires in COVID-19. Overall study: The analysed material was cDNA or gDNA that came from T cells, B-cell-depleted T cells, or PBMCs.

Methods used by the authors: Estimation of nucleated cell counts was performed using reference gene primer amplification. The table came from immunoSEQ multiplex PCR; TCRdb's copy has only in-frame clones and leaves some out. V and J calls and clone size are given by that table; D and trimming were obtained from the DNA. This table holds 260,000 or so clones, roughly 79% found once. Seattle patient enrollment occurred during active infection, with longitudinal follow-up thereafter. Germline V CDR1 and CDR2: MNHNS, SASEGT. J was trimmed by 0 bases and V by 6 bases; bases with no gene match: 2. This CDR3 is 15 amino acids long.

Sequencing was done on a sample of peripheral blood. V is TRBV6-1 and J is TRBJ2-5, with 12 bases lining up with TRBD2. The TCR was taken from a woman of 80 years or more with COVID-19, enrolled during active disease. The CDR3: CASSGLAGYQETQYF. Here the CDR3 DNA reads TGTGCCAGCAGCGGACTAGCGGGGTACCAAGAGACCCAGTACTTC.